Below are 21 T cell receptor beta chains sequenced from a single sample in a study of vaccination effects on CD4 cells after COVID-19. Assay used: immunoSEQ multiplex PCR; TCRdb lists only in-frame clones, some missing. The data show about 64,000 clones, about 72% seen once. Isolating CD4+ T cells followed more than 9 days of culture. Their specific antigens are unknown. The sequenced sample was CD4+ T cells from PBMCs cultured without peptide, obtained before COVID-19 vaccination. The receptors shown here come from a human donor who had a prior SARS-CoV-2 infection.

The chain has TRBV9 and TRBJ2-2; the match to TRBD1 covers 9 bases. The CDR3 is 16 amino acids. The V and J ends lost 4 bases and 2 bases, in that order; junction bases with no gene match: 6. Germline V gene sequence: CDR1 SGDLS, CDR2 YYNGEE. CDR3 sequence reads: CASSLGQGDNTGELFF. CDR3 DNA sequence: TGTGCCAGCAGCCTGGGACAGGGAGATAACACCGGGGAGCTGTTTTTT.

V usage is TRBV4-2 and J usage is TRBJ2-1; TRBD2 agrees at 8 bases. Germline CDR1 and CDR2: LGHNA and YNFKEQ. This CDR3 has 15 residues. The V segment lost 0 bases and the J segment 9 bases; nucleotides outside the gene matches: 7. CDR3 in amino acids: CASSQDGVGGVEQFF. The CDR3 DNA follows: TGTGCCAGCAGCCAAGATGGTGTCGGGGGGGTTGAGCAGTTCTTC.

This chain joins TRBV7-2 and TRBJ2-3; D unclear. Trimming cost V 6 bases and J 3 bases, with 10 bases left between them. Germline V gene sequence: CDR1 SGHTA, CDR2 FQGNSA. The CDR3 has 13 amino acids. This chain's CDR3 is CASSSGSTDTQYF. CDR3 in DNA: TGTGCCAGCAGTTCCGGAAGTACAGATACGCAGTATTTT.

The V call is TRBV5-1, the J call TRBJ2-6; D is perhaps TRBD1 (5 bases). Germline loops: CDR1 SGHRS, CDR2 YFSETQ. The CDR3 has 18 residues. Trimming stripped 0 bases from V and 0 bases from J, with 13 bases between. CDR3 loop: CASSLGGTTLSGANVLTF. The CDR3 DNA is TGCGCCAGCAGCTTGGGGGGCACCACACTCTCTGGGGCCAACGTCCTGACTTTC.

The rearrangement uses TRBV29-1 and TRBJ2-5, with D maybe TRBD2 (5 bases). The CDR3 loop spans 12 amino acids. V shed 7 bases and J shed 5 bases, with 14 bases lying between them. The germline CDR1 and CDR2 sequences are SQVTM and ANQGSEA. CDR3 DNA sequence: TGCAGCGCCACTTTCCGGGGTGAGACCCAGTACTTC. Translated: CSATFRGETQYF.

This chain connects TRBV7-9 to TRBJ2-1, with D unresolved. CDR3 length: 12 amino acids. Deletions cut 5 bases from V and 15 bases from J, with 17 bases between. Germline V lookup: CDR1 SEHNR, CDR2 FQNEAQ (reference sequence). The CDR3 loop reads CASSTSPWNTFF. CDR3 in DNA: TGTGCCAGCAGCACCTCCCCCTGGAACACGTTCTTC.

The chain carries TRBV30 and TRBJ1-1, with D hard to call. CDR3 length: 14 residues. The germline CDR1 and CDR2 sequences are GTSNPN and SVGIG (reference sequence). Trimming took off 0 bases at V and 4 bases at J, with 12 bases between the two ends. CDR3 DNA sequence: TGTGCCTGGAGTGTTAATAGGGCGGGCACTGAAGCTTTCTTT. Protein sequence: CAWSVNRAGTEAFF.

CDR3: CASSQEWGLSEEKLFF. As DNA, the CDR3 is TGTGCCAGCAGCCAAGAGTGGGGTTTATCAGAAGAAAAACTGTTTTTT. The chain combines TRBV4-2 with TRBJ1-4; no definite D call. Trimming stripped 0 bases from V and 8 bases from J, with 16 bases between. Germline CDR1 reads LGHNA; CDR2 reads YNFKEQ. This CDR3 contains 16 residues.

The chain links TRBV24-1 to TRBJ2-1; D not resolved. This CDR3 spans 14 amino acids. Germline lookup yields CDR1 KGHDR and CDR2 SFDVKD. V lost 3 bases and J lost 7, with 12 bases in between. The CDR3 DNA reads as TGTGCCACCAGTGATCCGAGTGGCAGGAATGAGCAGTTCTTC. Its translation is CATSDPSGRNEQFF.

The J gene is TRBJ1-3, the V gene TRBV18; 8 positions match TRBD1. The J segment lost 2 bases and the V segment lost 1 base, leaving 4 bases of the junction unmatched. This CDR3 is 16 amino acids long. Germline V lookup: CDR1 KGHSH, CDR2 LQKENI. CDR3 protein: CASSPHPGQAGNTIYF. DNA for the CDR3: TGTGCCAGCTCACCACATCCGGGACAGGCTGGAAACACCATATATTTT.

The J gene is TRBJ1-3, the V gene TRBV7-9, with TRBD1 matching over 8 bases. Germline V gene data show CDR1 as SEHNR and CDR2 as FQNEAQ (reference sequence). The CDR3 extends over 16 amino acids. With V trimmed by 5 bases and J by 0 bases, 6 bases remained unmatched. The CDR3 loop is CASSIGQGLSGNTIYF. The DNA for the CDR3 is TGTGCCAGCAGCATCGGACAGGGACTCTCTGGAAACACCATATATTTT. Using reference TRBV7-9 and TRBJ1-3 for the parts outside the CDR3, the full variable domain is DTGVSQNPRHKITKRGQNVTFRCDPISEHNRLYWYRQTLGQGPEFLTYFQNEAQLEKSRLLSDRFSAERPKGSFSTLEIQRTEQGDSAMYLCASSIGQGLSGNTIYFGEGSWLTVV.

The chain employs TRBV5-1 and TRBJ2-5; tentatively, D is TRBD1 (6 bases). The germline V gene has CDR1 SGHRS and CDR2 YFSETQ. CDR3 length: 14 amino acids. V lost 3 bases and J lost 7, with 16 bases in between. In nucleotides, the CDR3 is TGCGCCAGCAGCTCCCCAACAGGGTCACGGACCCAGTACTTC. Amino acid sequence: CASSSPTGSRTQYF.

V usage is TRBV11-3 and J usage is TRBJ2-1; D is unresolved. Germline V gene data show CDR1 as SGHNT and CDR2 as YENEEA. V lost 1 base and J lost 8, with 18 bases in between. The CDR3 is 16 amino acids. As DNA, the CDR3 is TGTGCCAGCAGCTTAGGACTCCGGGTGGGTCTCTATGAGCAGTTCTTC. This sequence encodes CASSLGLRVGLYEQFF.

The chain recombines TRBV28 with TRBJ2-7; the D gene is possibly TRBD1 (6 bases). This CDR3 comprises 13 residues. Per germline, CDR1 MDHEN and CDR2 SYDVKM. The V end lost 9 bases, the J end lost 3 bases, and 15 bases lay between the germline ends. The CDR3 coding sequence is TGTGCCAGTAAGATCCCCAGGGGCTACGAGCAGTACTTC. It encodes CASKIPRGYEQYF.

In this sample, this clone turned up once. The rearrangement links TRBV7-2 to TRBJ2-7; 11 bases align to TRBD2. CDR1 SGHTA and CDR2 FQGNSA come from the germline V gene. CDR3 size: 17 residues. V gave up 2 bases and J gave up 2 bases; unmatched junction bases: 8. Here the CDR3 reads CASSLNTLAGGPYEQYF. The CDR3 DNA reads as TGTGCCAGCAGCTTAAACACTCTAGCGGGGGGTCCCTACGAGCAGTACTTC.

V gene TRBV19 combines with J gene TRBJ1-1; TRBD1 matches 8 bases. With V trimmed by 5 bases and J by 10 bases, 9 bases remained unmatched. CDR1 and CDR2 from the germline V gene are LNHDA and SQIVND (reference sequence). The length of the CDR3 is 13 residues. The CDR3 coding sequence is TGTGCCAGTAGTGAACCGGGTGGGACAGGAGCTTTCTTT. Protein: CASSEPGGTGAFF.

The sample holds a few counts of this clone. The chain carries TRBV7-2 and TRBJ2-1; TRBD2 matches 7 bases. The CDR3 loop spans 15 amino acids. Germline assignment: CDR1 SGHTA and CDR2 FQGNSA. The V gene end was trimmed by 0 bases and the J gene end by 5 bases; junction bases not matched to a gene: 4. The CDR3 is CASSLARDYNNEQFF. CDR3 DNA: TGTGCCAGCAGCTTAGCCCGGGACTACAACAATGAGCAGTTCTTC.

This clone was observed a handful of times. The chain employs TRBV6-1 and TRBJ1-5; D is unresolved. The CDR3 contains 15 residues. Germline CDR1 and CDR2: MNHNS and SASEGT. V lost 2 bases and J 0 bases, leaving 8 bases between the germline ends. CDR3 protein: CASSERADSNQPQHF. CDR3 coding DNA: TGTGCCAGCAGTGAACGGGCAGATAGCAATCAGCCCCAGCATTTT.

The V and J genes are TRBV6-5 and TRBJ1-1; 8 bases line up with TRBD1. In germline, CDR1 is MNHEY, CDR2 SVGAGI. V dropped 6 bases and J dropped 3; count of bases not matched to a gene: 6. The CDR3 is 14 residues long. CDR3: CASSLRGPHTEAFF. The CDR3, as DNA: TGTGCCAGCAGCCTCAGGGGGCCCCACACTGAAGCTTTCTTT.

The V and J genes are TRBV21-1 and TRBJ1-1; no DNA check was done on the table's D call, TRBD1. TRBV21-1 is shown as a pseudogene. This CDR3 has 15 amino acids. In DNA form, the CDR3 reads TGTGCCAGCAGCAAAGTAATTGAGGGGGAAGCTGAAGCTTTCTTT. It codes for CASSKVIEGEAEAFF.

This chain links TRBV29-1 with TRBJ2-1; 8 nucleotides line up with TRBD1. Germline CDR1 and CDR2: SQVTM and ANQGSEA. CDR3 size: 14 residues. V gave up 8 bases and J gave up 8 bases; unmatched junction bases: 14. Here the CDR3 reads CSLQGPGGQDEQFF. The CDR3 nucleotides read TGCAGCCTGCAGGGGCCAGGGGGCCAGGATGAGCAGTTCTTC.